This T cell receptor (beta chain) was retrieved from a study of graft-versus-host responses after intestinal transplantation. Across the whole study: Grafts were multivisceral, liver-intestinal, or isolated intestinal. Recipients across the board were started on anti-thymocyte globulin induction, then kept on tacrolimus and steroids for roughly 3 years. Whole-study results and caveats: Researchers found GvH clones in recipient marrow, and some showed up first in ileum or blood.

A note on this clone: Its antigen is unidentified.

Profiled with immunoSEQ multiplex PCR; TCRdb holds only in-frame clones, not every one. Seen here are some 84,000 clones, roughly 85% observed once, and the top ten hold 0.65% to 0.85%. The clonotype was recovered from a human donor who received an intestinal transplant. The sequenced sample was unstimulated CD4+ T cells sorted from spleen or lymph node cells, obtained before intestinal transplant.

The CDR3 nucleotides read TGCGCCAGCGGTCGTGGCGGGAGCCGGCCCAGCACAGATACGCAGTATTTT. Its protein is CASGRGGSRPSTDTQYF. The chain recombines TRBV4-1 with TRBJ2-3; 7 nucleotides match TRBD2. Per germline, CDR1 MGHRA and CDR2 YSYEKL. Trimming took 8 bases from V and 0 from J; bases not matched to a gene: 14. The CDR3 is made up of 17 amino acids.